The present T cell receptor beta chain was sequenced within a study of T cell responses to AZD1222 COVID-19 vaccine. Sequencing used immunoSEQ multiplex PCR; TCRdb keeps in-frame clones, though not all of them. Altogether roughly 99,000 clones are present, under 95% being singletons, with the ten largest covering roughly 6.2%. This CDR3 has 11 residues. Germline V gives CDR1 MNHEY, CDR2 SMNVEV (reference sequence). V lost 4 bases and J lost 8, with 6 bases in between. Study-wide findings and caveats: Vaccine-associated CD4 TCRs ranged over spike, dominating at 160-218 and 743-854.

Worth noting for this clone: Its target is unknown.

This material consisted of peripheral blood, taken 28 days after the second AZD1222 dose. The genes are TRBV27 and TRBJ2-1, with a weak D call TRBD2 (6 bases). The sequence was collected from an adult who received the AZD1222 COVID-19 vaccine. CDR3 in DNA: TGTGCCAGCAGTTCGGGGGATGAGCAGTTCTTC. Encoded protein: CASSSGDEQFF.